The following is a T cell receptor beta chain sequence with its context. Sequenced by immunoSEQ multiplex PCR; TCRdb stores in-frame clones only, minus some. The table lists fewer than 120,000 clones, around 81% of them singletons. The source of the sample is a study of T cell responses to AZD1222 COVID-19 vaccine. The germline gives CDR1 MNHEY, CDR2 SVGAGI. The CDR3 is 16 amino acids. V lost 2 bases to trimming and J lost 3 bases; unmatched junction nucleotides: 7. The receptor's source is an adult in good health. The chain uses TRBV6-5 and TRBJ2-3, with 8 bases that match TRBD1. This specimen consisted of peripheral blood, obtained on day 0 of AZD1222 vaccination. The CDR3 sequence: CASSYGGRGRTDTQYF. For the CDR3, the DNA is TGTGCCAGCAGTTACGGTGGCAGGGGGCGAACAGATACGCAGTATTTT.